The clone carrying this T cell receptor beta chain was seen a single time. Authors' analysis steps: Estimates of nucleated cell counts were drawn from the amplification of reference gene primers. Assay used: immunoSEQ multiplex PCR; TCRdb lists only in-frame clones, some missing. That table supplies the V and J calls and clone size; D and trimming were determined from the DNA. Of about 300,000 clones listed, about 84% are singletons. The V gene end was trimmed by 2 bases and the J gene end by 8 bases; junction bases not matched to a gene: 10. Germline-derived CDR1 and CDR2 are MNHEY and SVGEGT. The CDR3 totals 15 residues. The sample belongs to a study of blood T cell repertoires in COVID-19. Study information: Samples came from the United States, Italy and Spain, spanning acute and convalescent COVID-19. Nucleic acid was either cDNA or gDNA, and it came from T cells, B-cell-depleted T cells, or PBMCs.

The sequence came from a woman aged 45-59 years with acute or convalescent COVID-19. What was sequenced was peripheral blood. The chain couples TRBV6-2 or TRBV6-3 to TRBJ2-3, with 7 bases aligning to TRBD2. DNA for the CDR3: TGTGCCAGCAGTTACGAAGGACTAGGGCGGGTTACGCAGTATTTT. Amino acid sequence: CASSYEGLGRVTQYF.